The clone carrying this T cell receptor (beta chain) was observed a single time. CDR3 length equals 16 residues. V gave up 4 bases and J gave up 4 bases; unmatched junction bases: 12. The germline V gene has CDR1 MGHRA and CDR2 YSYEKL. These data belong to a study of control samples from healthy donors and cancer patients. The table came from immunoSEQ multiplex PCR; TCRdb's copy has only in-frame clones and leaves some out. The table has roughly 63,000 clones, around 89% seen once. The origin of this receptor is a man in his 60s with colorectal cancer. V gene TRBV4-1 combines with J gene TRBJ2-7, with 8 bases identical to TRBD1. The source material was PBMCs. CDR3: CASSPRLGQGRYEQYF. The CDR3 coding sequence is TGCGCCAGCAGCCCCCGTCTCGGACAGGGAAGGTACGAGCAGTACTTC.